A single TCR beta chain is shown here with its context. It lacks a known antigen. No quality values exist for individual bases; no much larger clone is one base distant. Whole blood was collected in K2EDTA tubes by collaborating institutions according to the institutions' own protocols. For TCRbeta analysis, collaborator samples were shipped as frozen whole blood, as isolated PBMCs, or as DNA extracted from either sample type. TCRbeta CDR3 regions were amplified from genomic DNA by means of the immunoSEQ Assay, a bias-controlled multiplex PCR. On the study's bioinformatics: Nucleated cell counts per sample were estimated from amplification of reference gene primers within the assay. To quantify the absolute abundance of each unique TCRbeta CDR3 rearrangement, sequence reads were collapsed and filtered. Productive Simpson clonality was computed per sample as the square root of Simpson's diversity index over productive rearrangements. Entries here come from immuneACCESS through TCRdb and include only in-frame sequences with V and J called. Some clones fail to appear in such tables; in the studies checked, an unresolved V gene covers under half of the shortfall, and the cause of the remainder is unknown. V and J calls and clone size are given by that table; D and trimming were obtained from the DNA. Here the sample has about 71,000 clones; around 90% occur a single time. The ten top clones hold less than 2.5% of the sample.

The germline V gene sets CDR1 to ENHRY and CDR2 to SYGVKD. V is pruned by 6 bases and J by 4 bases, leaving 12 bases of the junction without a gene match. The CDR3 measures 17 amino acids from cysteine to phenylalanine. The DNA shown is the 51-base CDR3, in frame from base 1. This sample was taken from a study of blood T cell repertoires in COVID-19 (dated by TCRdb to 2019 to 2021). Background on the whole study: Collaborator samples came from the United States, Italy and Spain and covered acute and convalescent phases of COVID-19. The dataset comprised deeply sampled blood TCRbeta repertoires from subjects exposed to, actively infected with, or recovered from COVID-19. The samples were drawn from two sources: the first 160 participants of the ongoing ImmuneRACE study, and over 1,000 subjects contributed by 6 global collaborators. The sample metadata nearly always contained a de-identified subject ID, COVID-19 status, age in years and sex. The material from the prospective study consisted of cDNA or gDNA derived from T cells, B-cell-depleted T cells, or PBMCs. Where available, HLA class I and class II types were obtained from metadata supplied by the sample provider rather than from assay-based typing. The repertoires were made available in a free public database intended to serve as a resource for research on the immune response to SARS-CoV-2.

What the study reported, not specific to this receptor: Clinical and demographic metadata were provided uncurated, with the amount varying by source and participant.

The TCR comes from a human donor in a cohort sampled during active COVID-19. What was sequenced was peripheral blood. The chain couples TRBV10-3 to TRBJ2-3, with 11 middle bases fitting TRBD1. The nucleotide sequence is TGTGCCATCAGGGGGGTTTCTCGGACAGGGGGCTCAGATACGCAGTATTTT. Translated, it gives CAIRGVSRTGGSDTQYF.